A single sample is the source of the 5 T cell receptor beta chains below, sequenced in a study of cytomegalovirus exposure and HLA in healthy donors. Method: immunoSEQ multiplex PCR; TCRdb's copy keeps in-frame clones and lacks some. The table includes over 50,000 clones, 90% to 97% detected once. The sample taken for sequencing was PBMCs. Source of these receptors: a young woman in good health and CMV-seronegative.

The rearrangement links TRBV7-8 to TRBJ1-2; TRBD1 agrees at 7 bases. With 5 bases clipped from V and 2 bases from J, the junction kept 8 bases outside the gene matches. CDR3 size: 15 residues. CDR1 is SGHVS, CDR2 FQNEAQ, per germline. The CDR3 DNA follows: TGTGCCAGCAGCCCCCGGGACAGCCGCAACTATGGCTACACCTTC. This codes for CASSPRDSRNYGYTF.

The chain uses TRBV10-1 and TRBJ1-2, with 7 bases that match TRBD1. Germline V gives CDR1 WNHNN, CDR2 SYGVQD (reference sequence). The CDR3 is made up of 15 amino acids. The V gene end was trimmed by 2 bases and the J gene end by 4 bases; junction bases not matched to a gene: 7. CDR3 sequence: CASSERGQESYGYTF. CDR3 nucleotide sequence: TGCGCCAGCAGTGAGCGCGGACAGGAGAGCTATGGCTACACCTTC.

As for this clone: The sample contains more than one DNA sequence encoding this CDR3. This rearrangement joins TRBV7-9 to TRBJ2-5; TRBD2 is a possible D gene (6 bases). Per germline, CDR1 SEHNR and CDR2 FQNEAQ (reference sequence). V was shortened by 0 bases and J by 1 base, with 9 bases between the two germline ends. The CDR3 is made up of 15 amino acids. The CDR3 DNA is TGTGCCAGCAGCTTAGCTGGGGGGAGCCAAGAGACCCAGTACTTC. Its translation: CASSLAGGSQETQYF. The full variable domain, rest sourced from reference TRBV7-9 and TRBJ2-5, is DTGVSQNPRHKITKRGQNVTFRCDPISEHNRLYWYRQTLGQGPEFLTYFQNEAQLEKSRLLSDRFSAERPKGSFSTLEIQRTEQGDSAMYLCASSLAGGSQETQYFGPGTRLLVL.

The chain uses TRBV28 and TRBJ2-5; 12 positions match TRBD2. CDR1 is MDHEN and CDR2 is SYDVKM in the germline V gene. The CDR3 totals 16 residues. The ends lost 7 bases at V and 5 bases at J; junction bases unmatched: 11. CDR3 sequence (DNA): TGTGCCAGCACGACTAGCGGGAGTTGGGTTGGTGAGACCCAGTACTTC. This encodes CASTTSGSWVGETQYF.

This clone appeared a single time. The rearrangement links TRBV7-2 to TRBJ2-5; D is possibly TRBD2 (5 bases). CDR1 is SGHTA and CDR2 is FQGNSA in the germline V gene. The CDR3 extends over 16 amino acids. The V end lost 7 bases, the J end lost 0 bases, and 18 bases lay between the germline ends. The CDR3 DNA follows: TGTGCCAGCACCCTTATGGTTGGCGGGTACCAAGAGACCCAGTACTTC. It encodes CASTLMVGGYQETQYF.